This is a list of T cell receptor beta chains from one sample in a study of CD8 T cells in Susac syndrome. TCRdb used MiXCR to reprocess the immunoSEQ multiplex PCR reads, holding one entry per CDR3 protein. The table has around 80,000 distinct CDR3 sequences, just under 95% seen once. Sequencing used CD8+ T cells from PBMCs. These receptors were collected from a human donor in good health. CDR3s include the opening cysteine and the closing phenylalanine or tryptophan. Fields, in order: D gene, clone size, J gene, V gene, CDR3 length, CDR3 protein, CDR3 DNA. A D gene is named only where the DNA matches it firmly. Size tells how often a clone was seen (once, few, many) or the class of an expanded clone, and some rows leave it out.

. . TRBJ2-6 TRBV4-1 14 CASDPGSGANVLTF TGCGCCAGCGACCCAGGGTCCGGGGCCAACGTCCTGACTTTC
TRBD2 . TRBJ2-2 TRBV6-4 14 CASSESGGAGELFF TGTGCCAGCAGTGAAAGCGGGGGGGCCGGGGAGCTGTTTTTT
. . TRBJ1-2 TRBV29-1 12 CSVETAFYGYTF TGCAGCGTTGAGACAGCCTTCTATGGCTACACCTTC
. . TRBJ2-7 TRBV7-6 14 CASSLAGAKDEQYF TGTGCCAGCAGCTTAGCAGGGGCGAAAGACGAGCAGTACTTC
. . TRBJ2-7 TRBV4-1 15 CASSHTSATTYEQYF TGCGCCAGCAGCCATACGAGTGCTACGACCTACGAGCAGTACTTC
. . TRBJ2-4 TRBV12-3/TRBV12-4 17 CASSLASGGVAKNIQYF TGTGCCAGCAGTTTAGCGTCAGGCGGGGTAGCCAAAAACATTCAGTACTTC
. . TRBJ1-1 TRBV9 13 CASSAGTVTEAFF TGTGCCAGCAGCGCCGGTACAGTAACTGAAGCTTTCTTT
. . TRBJ1-4 TRBV20-1 12 CSPGTMNEKLFF TGCAGTCCAGGGACCATGAATGAAAAACTGTTTTTT
TRBD1 . TRBJ2-7 TRBV4-1 14 CASSIGQGDYEQYF TGCGCCAGCAGCATCGGACAGGGGGACTACGAGCAGTACTTC
TRBD1 . TRBJ1-2 TRBV20-1 15 CSAFLPGQGIYGYTF TGCAGTGCTTTTCTACCGGGACAGGGAATATATGGCTACACCTTC
TRBD1 . TRBJ1-3 TRBV7-9 15 CASSQDRVSGNTIYF TGTGCCAGCAGCCAGGACAGGGTCAGCGGAAACACCATATATTTT
TRBD2 once TRBJ2-5 TRBV6-2/TRBV6-3 16 CASSYSTSEVVETQYF TGTGCCAGCAGTTACTCGACTAGCGAAGTCGTCGAGACCCAGTACTTC
TRBD2 . TRBJ2-1 TRBV27 13 CASTASGYNEQFF TGTGCCAGCACCGCTAGCGGGTACAATGAGCAGTTCTTC
. . TRBJ2-3 TRBV7-3 12 CASSSTADTQYF TGTGCCAGCAGCTCCACCGCAGATACGCAGTATTTT
. once TRBJ2-3 TRBV12-3/TRBV12-4 14 CASSEGGWLDTQYF TGTGCCAGCAGCGAGGGGGGGTGGTTAGATACGCAGTATTTT
. . TRBJ2-1 TRBV10-3 12 CAITDSQGFGFF TGTGCCATCACTGATAGCCAAGGGTTTGGGTTCTTC
. . TRBJ1-1 TRBV29-1 11 CSVPDRVGPFF TGCAGCGTTCCAGACCGGGTAGGCCCCTTCTTT
. . TRBJ2-2 TRBV7-9 14 CASAVGRGTGELFF TGTGCCTCTGCCGTGGGGCGGGGCACCGGGGAGCTGTTTTTT
. . TRBJ2-1 TRBV11-2 12 CASSLAWYEQFF TGTGCCAGCAGCTTAGCTTGGTATGAGCAGTTCTTC
. . TRBJ2-1 TRBV7-9 13 CASSLRQFNEQFF TGTGCCAGCAGCTTACGCCAGTTCAATGAGCAGTTCTTC
. . TRBJ2-7 TRBV5-6 14 CASAPAGQVYEQYF TGTGCCAGCGCCCCGGCGGGACAAGTCTACGAGCAGTACTTC
. . TRBJ1-2 TRBV24-1 14 CATSDSGSSYGYTF TGTGCCACCAGTGATTCAGGCAGCTCCTATGGCTACACCTTC
. once TRBJ1-2 TRBV5-4 14 CASSLAENNYGYTF TGTGCCAGCAGCTTAGCGGAAAACAACTATGGCTACACCTTC
. once TRBJ2-3 TRBV9 15 CASSLPLGAEDTQYF TGTGCCAGCAGCCTCCCTCTGGGGGCGGAAGATACGCAGTATTTT
TRBD2 . TRBJ2-1 TRBV27 14 CASRRGGTLDEQFF TGTGCCAGCAGACGGGGGGGCACTCTTGATGAGCAGTTCTTC
. . TRBJ2-2 TRBV13 16 CASSLGPGQATGELFF TGTGCCAGCAGCTTAGGCCCGGGACAAGCCACCGGGGAGCTGTTTTTT
. . TRBJ2-1 TRBV7-6 18 CASSLASTEQSSYNEQFF TGTGCCAGCAGCTTAGCGTCGACGGAGCAAAGCTCCTACAATGAGCAGTTCTTC
. . TRBJ1-2 TRBV11-2 15 CASSLVVAANYGYTF TGTGCCAGCAGCTTAGTTGTAGCCGCTAACTATGGCTACACCTTC
. . TRBJ1-4 TRBV12-3/TRBV12-4 15 CASSLTGLSNEKLFF TGTGCCAGCAGTCTTACGGGACTGAGTAATGAAAAACTGTTTTTT